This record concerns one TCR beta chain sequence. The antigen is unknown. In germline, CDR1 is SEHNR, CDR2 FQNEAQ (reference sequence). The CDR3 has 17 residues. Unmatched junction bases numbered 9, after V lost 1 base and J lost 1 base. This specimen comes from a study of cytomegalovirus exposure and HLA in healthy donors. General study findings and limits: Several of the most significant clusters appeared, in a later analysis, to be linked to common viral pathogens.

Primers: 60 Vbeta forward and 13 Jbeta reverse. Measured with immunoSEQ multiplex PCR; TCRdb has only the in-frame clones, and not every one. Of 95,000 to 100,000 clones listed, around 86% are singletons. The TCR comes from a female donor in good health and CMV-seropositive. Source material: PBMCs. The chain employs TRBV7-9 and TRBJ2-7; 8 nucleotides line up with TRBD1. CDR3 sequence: CASSLGDRSEGSYEQYF. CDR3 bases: TGTGCCAGCAGCTTAGGGGACAGGTCGGAAGGGTCCTACGAGCAGTACTTC.